The 7 T cell receptor beta chains below all came from one sample that was sequenced in a study of blood T cell repertoires in COVID-19 (dated by TCRdb to 2018 to 2020). Libraries came from the immunoSEQ multiplex PCR assay. As stored in TCRdb, this immuneACCESS dataset retains in-frame rearrangements with V and J assigned. A fraction of the clones does not appear; measured against another copy, unresolved V genes explain less than half of the discrepancy, and the remainder lacks a known reason. Across this sample there are approximately 200,000 clones, with about 82% seen only once. The biggest ten clones account for 7% to 10% of the sample. The sample comprised PBMCs or T cells enriched from blood (not recorded which). Receptors were obtained from a young woman who had recovered from COVID-19.

The chain joins TRBV5-1 to TRBJ2-7, with D possibly matching TRBD1 (5 bases). The CDR3 totals 15 residues. V was cut by 0 bases and J by 9 bases, with 19 bases left in between. CDR1 and CDR2 (germline): SGHRS, YFSETQ. CDR3 region: CASSLVYSRDIPQYF. The CDR3 DNA sequence: TGCGCCAGCAGCTTGGTCTATAGCAGGGATATCCCGCAGTACTTC.

The chain joins TRBV6-5 to TRBJ1-5; perhaps TRBD1 as D (5 bases). Germline V gene sequence: CDR1 MNHEY, CDR2 SVGAGI. This CDR3 contains 14 residues. V lost 8 bases and J lost 3, with 14 bases in between. The CDR3 sequence is CASGRQGNNQPQHF. The CDR3, as DNA: TGTGCCAGCGGTCGGCAGGGCAACAATCAGCCCCAGCATTTT.

The rearrangement uses TRBV28 and TRBJ2-1; 8 bases are a match to TRBD1. There are 15 residues in the CDR3. The J segment lost 5 bases and the V segment lost 5 bases, leaving 8 bases of the junction unmatched. CDR1 is MDHEN, CDR2 SYDVKM, per germline. CDR3 DNA sequence: TGTGCCAGCAGTCCGGACAGGGACACTCACAATGAGCAGTTCTTC. Protein sequence: CASSPDRDTHNEQFF.

A remark on this clone: Other nucleotide sequences from this sample produce the same CDR3. The chain employs TRBV7-2 and TRBJ2-7; 9 bases are a match to TRBD2. The CDR3 contains 14 residues. The germline gives CDR1 SGHTA, CDR2 FQGNSA. V dropped 1 base and J dropped 4; count of bases not matched to a gene: 2. This CDR3 reads CASSLGLAGYEQYF. Here the CDR3 DNA reads TGTGCCAGCAGCTTAGGGCTAGCGGGGTACGAGCAGTACTTC.

The chain employs TRBV6-5 and TRBJ2-5; TRBD1 aligns across 8 bases. V lost 7 bases, J lost 4 bases, and 8 bases stayed unmatched. Germline CDR1 reads MNHEY; CDR2 reads SVGAGI. CDR3 length equals 14 residues. For the CDR3, the DNA is TGTGCCAGCACCAGAGACAGGGGCGGAGAGACCCAGTACTTC. As protein: CASTRDRGGETQYF.

CDR3 residues: CSASRGNTGELFF. In DNA form, the CDR3 reads TGCAGTGCTAGTAGGGGAAACACCGGGGAGCTGTTTTTT. This chain joins TRBV20-1 and TRBJ2-2; a weak D match, TRBD1 (5 bases). Germline V gene sequence: CDR1 DFQATT, CDR2 SNEGSKA (reference sequence). Trimming shortened V by 3 bases and J by 2 bases, and 7 bases separated the two germline ends. This CDR3 has 13 amino acids.

The V and J genes are TRBV2 and TRBJ1-1; no clear D gene. The CDR3 covers 12 residues. V lost 8 bases, J lost 0 bases, and 7 bases lay in between. The germline CDR1 and CDR2 sequences are SNHLY and FYNNEI. The CDR3 reads CASALVNTEAFF. CDR3 sequence (DNA): TGTGCCAGCGCGTTAGTGAACACTGAAGCTTTCTTT.